The sequence of this T cell receptor (beta chain) was determined in a study of high-grade serous ovarian cancer treatment subgroups. Study in general: On average, roughly 15,000 reads and about 7,400 unique TCR beta rearrangements were obtained per sample. Findings and caveats of the study: Clonal relatedness tracked neoantigen level, and by trend copy number and mutation load.

Sequencing was performed with immunoSEQ multiplex PCR; in TCRdb, only in-frame clones are kept and a portion is missing. The sample comprises about 12,000 clones, about nine tenths of which are singletons, and about 2.9% rests with the top ten. Tumor tissue was taken before any definitive surgery or chemotherapy was given. Turning to this clone: Its specificity is unknown.

Germline lookup yields CDR1 SGHAT and CDR2 FQDESV (reference sequence). V was cut by 5 bases and J by 5 bases, with 12 bases left in between. This CDR3 spans 13 amino acids. The V and J genes are TRBV11-1 and TRBJ1-1, with D possibly TRBD1 on 5 matching bases. This TCR was recovered from a human donor with high-grade serous ovarian cancer. Source material: tumor tissue. The CDR3 region has the DNA TGTGCCAGCAGCCCGCCGCGGGGGACTGAAGCTTTCTTT. It encodes CASSPPRGTEAFF.